The following is a T cell receptor (beta chain) sequence with its context. No cognate antigen has been identified for it. Base-call qualities are not available, and no considerably larger clone is one nucleotide away. The data derive from a study of blood T cell repertoires in COVID-19 (dated by TCRdb to 2020 to 2021). Some background on the complete study: The collaborator samples originated in the United States, Italy and Spain and spanned the acute and convalescent phases of COVID-19. Where available, HLA class I and class II types were taken from metadata supplied by the sample provider and were not determined by assay-based typing. The samples were drawn from two sources: the first 160 participants of the ongoing ImmuneRACE study, and over 950 subjects contributed by 6 global collaborators. The repertoires were made available in a free public database intended to serve as a resource for research on the immune response to SARS-CoV-2. The sample metadata nearly always contained a de-identified subject ID, COVID-19 status, age in years and sex. Deeply sampled blood TCRbeta repertoires from subjects exposed to, actively infected with, or recovered from COVID-19 were included in the dataset. The prospective study material was composed of cDNA or gDNA derived from T cells, B-cell-depleted T cells, or PBMCs.

In Seattle, one collaborating source enrolled patients while the infection was active and tracked those patients longitudinally over the course of disease. The collaborating institutions used their own protocols to collect whole blood in K2EDTA tubes. For TCRbeta analysis, collaborators shipped samples in one of three forms: frozen whole blood, isolated PBMCs, or DNA extracted from either of those sample types. Broader findings and caveats from the paper: How much clinical and demographic metadata was included differed by source and by participant, and the metadata was provided uncurated.

TCRbeta CDR3 regions were amplified from genomic DNA using the immunoSEQ Assay, a bias-controlled multiplex PCR. The study's processing was this. The number of nucleated cells in each sample was estimated from the amplification of reference gene primers within the assay. To quantify the absolute abundance of each unique TCRbeta CDR3 rearrangement, sequence reads were collapsed and filtered. For each sample, productive Simpson clonality was calculated as the square root of Simpson's diversity index across productive rearrangements. The table comes from immuneACCESS by way of TCRdb, which keeps in-frame sequences with V and J called. Part of the clones is missing from these tables; in studies checked, under half for an unresolved V gene and the rest for unknown reasons. V and J calls and clone size come straight from that table; D and trimming were deduced from the DNA. The sample yields roughly 290,000 clones; about 80% were counted once. The top ten constitute about 15% of the sample.

The V and J ends are trimmed by 0 bases and 3 bases, leaving 6 bases between them. The CDR3, from cysteine to phenylalanine, totals 13 residues. Just CDR3 DNA is preserved here, 39 bases in frame from base 1. From a lookup of the germline V gene (reference sequence), CDR1 and CDR2 are SGHKS and YYEKEE. This receptor was obtained from a person aged 70 to 80 with COVID-19, enrolled during active disease. The sequencing sample was made of peripheral blood. The chain employs TRBV5-5 and TRBJ1-1; a tentative D match to TRBD1 spans 5 bases. The nucleotide sequence is TGTGCCAGCAGCTTGGAGGGGCACACTGAAGCTTTCTTT. Its protein is CASSLEGHTEAFF.